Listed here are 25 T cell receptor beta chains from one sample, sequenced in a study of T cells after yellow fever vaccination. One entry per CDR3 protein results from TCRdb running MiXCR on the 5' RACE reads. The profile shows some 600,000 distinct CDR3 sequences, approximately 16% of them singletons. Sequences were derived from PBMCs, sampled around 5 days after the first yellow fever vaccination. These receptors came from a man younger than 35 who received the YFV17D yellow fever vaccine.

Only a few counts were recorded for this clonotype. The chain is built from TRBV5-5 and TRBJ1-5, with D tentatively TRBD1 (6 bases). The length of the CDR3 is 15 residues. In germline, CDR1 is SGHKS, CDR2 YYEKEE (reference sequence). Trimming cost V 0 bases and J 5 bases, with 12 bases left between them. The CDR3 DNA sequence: TGTGCCAGCAGCTTGGCGGGGGGGGCAGATCAGCCCCAGCATTTT. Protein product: CASSLAGGADQPQHF.

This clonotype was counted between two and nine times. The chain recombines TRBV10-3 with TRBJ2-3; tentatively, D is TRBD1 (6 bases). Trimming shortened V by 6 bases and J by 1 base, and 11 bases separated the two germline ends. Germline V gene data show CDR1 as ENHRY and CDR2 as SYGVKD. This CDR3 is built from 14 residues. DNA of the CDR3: TGTGCCATCAGGGGGCAGGGGCGCACAGATACGCAGTATTTT. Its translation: CAIRGQGRTDTQYF.

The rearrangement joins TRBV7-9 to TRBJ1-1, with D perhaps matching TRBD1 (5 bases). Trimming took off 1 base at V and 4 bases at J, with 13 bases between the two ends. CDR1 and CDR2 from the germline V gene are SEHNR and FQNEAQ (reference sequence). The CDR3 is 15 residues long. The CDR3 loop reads CASSLGTGPGTEAFF. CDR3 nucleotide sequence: TGTGCCAGCAGCTTAGGTACGGGGCCGGGCACTGAAGCTTTCTTT.

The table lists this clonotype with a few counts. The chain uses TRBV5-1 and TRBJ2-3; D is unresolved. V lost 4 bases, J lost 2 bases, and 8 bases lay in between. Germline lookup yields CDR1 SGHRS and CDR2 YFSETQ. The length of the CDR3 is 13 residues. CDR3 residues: CASSGESTDTQYF. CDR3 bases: TGCGCCAGCAGCGGCGAATCCACAGATACGCAGTATTTT.

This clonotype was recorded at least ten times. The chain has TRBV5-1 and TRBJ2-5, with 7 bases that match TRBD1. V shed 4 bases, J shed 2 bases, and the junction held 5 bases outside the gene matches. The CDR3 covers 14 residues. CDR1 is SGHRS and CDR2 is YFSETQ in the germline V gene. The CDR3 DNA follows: TGCGCCAGCAGCATACAGGGGCTACAAGAGACCCAGTACTTC. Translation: CASSIQGLQETQYF. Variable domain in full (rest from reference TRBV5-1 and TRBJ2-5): KAGVTQTPRYLIKTRGQQVTLSCSPISGHRSVSWYQQTPGQGLQFLFEYFSETQRNKGNFPGRFSGRQFSNSRSEMNVSTLELGDSALYLCASSIQGLQETQYFGPGTRLLVL.

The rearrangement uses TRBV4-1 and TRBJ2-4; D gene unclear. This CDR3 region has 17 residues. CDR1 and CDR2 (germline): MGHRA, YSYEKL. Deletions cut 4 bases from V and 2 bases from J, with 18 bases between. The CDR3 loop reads CASSRPGPEVTKNIQYF. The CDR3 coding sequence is TGCGCCAGCAGCCGGCCGGGCCCCGAGGTAACCAAAAACATTCAGTACTTC.

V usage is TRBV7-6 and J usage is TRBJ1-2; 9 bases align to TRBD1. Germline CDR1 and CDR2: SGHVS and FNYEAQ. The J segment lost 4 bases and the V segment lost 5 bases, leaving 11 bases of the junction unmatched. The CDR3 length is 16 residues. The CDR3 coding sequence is TGTGCCAGCAGCAAGGACAGGGGAGGGCTGTCCTATGGCTACACCTTC. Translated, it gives CASSKDRGGLSYGYTF.

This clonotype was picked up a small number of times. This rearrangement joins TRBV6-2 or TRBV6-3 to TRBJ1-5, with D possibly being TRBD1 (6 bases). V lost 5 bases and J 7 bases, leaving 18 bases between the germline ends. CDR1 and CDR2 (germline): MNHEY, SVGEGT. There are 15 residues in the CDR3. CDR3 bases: TGTGCCAGCAGTCGCATTTCAGGGGTCGTACAGCCCCAGCATTTT. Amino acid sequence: CASSRISGVVQPQHF.

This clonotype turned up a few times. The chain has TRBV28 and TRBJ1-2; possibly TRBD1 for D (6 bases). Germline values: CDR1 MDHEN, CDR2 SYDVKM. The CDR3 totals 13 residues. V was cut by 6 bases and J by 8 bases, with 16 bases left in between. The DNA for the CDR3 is TGTGCCAGCAGAGATGACAGGCAATGGGGCTACACCTTC. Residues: CASRDDRQWGYTF.

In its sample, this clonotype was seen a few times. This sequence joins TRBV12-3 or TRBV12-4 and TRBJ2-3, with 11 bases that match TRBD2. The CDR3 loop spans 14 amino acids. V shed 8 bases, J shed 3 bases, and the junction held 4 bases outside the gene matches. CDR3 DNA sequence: TGTGCCAGCCAATGGACTAGCGGGACAGATACGCAGTATTTT. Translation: CASQWTSGTDTQYF.

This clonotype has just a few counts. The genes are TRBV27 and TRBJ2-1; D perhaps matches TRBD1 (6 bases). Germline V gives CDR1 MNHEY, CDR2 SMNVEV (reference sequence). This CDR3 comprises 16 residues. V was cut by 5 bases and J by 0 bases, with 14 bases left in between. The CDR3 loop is CASSIGQPSSYNEQFF. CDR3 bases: TGTGCCAGCAGTATCGGACAGCCTAGCTCCTACAATGAGCAGTTCTTC.

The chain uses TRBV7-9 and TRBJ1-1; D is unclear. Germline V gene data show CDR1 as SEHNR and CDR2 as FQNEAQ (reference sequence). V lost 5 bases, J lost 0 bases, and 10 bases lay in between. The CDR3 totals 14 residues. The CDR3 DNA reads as TGTGCCAGCAGCCTCCAACAGATGAACACTGAAGCTTTCTTT. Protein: CASSLQQMNTEAFF.

CDR3 residues: CASSLGGLPNEQFF. The CDR3 coding sequence is TGTGCCAGCAGCTTGGGTGGACTCCCAAATGAGCAGTTCTTC. The rearrangement joins TRBV5-6 to TRBJ2-1; tentative D call: TRBD2 (5 bases). Looked up from germline, CDR1 is SGHDT and CDR2 is YYEEEE. The CDR3 is 14 residues long. V lost 0 bases to trimming and J lost 7 bases, with 11 bases between them.

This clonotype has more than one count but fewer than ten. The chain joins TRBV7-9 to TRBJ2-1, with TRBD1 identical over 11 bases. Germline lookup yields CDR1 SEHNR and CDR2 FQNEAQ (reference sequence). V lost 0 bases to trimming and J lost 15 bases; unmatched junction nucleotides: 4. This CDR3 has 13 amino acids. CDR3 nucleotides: TGTGCCAGCAGCTTAGCGGGACAGGGGGTCTGGTTCTTC. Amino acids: CASSLAGQGVWFF.

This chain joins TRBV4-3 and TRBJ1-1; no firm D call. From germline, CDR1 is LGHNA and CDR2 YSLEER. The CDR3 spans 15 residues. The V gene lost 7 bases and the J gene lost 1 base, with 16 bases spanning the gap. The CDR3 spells CASTPSAVRNTEAFF. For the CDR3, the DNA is TGCGCCAGCACCCCCAGCGCAGTCCGGAACACTGAAGCTTTCTTT.

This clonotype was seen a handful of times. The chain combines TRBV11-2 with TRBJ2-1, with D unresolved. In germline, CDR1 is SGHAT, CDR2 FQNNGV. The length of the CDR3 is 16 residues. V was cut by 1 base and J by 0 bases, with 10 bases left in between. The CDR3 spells CASSLALNPSYNEQFF. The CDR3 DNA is TGTGCCAGCAGCTTAGCTCTCAATCCCTCCTACAATGAGCAGTTCTTC.

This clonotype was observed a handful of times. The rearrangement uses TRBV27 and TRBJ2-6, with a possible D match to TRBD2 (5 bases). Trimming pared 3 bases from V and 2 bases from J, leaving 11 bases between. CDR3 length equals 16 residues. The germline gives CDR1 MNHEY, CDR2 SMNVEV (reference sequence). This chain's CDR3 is CASSFNRGPGANVLTF. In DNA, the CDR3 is TGTGCCAGCAGTTTTAATCGGGGTCCTGGGGCCAACGTCCTGACTTTC.

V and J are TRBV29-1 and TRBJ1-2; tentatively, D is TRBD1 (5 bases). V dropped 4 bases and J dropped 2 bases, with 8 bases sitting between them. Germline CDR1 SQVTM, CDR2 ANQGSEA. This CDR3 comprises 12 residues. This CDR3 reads CSVGGNNYGYTF. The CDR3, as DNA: TGCAGCGTTGGGGGGAACAACTATGGCTACACCTTC.

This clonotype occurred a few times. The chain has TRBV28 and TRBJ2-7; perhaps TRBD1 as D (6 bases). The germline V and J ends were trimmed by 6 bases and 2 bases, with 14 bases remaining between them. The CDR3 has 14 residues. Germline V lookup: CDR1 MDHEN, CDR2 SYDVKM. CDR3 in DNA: TGTGCCAGCAGACGGTCAGGGGATACCTACGAGCAGTACTTC. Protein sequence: CASRRSGDTYEQYF.

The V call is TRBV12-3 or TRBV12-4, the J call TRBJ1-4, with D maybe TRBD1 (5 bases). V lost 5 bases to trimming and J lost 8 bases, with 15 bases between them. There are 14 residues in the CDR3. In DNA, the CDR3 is TGTGCCAGCAGTACCAGGGAGATGGCGGAAAAACTGTTTTTT. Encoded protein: CASSTREMAEKLFF.

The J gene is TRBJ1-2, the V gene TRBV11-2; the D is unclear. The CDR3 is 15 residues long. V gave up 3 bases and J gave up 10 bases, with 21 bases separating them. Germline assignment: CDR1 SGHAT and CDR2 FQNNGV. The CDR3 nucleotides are TGTGCCAGCAGCTTTAGGTTTGTCGACACCGGGAACTACACCTTC. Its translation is CASSFRFVDTGNYTF. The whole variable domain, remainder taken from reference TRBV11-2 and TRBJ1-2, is EAGVAQSPRYKIIEKRQSVAFWCNPISGHATLYWYQQILGQGPKLLIQFQNNGVVDDSQLPKDRFSAERLKGVDSTLKIQPAKLEDSAVYLCASSFRFVDTGNYTFGSGTRLTVV.

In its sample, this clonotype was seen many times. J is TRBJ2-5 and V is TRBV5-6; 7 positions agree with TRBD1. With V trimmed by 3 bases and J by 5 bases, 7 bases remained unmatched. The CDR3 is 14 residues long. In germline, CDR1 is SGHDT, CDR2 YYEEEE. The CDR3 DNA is TGTGCCAGCAGCTGGGGCAGGGGGTACGAGACCCAGTACTTC. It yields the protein CASSWGRGYETQYF.

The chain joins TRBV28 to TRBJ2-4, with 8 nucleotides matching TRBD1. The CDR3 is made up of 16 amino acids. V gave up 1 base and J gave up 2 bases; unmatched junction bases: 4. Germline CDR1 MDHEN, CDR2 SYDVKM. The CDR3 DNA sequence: TGTGCCAGCAGTTTATATGGACAGGGTACCAAAAACATTCAGTACTTC. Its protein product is CASSLYGQGTKNIQYF.

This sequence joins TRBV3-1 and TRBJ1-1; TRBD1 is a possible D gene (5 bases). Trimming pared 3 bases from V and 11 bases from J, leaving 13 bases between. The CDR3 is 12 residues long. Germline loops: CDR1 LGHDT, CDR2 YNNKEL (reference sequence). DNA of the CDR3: TGTGCCAGCAGCCACCCAGCAGGGAAGGCTTTCTTT. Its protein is CASSHPAGKAFF.

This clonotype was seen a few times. The CDR3 bases are TGCGCCAGCAGCCAAGATGCAGAGGAGACCCAGTACTTC. Protein: CASSQDAEETQYF. The rearrangement joins TRBV4-3 to TRBJ2-5; D gene uncertain. This CDR3 is built from 13 residues. Trimming removed 0 bases at V and 5 bases at J, with 7 bases between. The V gene's germline CDR1 is LGHNA and CDR2 YSLEER.